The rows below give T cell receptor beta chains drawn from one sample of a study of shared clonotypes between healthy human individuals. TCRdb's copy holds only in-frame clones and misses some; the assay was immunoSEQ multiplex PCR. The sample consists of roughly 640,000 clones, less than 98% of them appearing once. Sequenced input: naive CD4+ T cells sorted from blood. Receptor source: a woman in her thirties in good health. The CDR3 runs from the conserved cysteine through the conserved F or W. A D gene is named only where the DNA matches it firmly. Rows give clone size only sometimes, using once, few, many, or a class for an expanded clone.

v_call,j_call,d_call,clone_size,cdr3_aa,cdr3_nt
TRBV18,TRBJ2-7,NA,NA,CASSPPVPDEQYF,TGTGCCAGCTCACCACCCGTTCCCGACGAGCAGTACTTC
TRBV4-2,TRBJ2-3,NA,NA,CASSQDGRSTDTQYF,TGTGCCAGCAGCCAAGATGGCAGGAGCACAGATACGCAGTATTTT
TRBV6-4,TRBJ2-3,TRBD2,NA,CASSDSFSTGGTDTQYF,TGTGCCAGCAGTGACTCCTTTAGTACGGGAGGGACAGATACGCAGTATTTT
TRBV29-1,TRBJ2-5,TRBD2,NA,CSVKTSGRDGTQYF,TGCAGCGTGAAGACTAGCGGGAGGGACGGGACCCAGTACTTC
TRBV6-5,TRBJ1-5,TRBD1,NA,CASSPTGFNQPQHF,TGTGCCAGCAGTCCGACAGGGTTTAATCAGCCCCAGCATTTT
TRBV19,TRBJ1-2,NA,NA,CASSIQGGSGYTF,TGTGCCAGTAGTATTCAGGGAGGATCTGGCTACACCTTC
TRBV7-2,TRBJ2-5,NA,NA,CASSRTLGIETQYF,TGTGCCAGCAGTCGGACACTTGGGATAGAGACCCAGTACTTC
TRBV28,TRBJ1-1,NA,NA,CASSTDRNTEAFF,TGTGCCAGCAGTACTGACAGGAACACTGAAGCTTTCTTT
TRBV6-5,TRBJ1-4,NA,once,CASSRTTNEKLFF,TGTGCCAGCAGCCGGACAACGAATGAAAAACTGTTTTTT
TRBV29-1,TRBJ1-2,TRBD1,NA,CSVRGQANYGYTF,TGCAGCGTGAGGGGACAGGCTAACTATGGCTACACCTTC
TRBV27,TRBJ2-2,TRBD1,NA,CASSSLPDRVVLFF,TGTGCCAGCAGTTCCCTCCCGGACAGGGTGGTGCTGTTTTTT
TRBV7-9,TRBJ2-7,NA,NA,CASSTPDRVLNYEQYF,TGTGCCAGCAGCACACCCGACAGAGTGCTAAACTACGAGCAGTACTTC
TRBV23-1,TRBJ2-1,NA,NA,CASSQVTDSYNEQFF,TGCGCCAGCAGTCAAGTGACAGACTCCTACAATGAGCAGTTCTTC
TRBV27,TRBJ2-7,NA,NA,CASSSPSAATYEQYF,TGTGCCAGCAGTTCCCCCTCCGCGGCGACCTACGAGCAGTACTTC
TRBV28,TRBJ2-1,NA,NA,CASSFGPASGLNDNEQFF,TGTGCCAGCAGTTTCGGACCTGCATCTGGGCTAAACGACAATGAGCAGTTCTTC
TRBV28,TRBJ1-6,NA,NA,CASSLYSPLHF,TGTGCCAGCAGTTTATACTCACCCCTCCACTTT
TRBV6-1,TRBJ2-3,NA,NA,CASSEHRSFGLDTQYF,TGTGCCAGCAGTGAACATCGGAGCTTCGGGCTAGATACGCAGTATTTT
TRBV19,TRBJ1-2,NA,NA,CASSSRRAAHKSYTF,TGTGCCAGTAGCTCCCGTCGGGCCGCGCACAAAAGCTACACCTTC
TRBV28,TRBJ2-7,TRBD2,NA,CASSLGRVNYEQYF,TGTGCCAGCAGTTTAGGGAGGGTAAACTACGAGCAGTACTTC
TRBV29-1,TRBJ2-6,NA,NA,CSVEGSGANVLTF,TGCAGCGTTGAAGGGAGTGGGGCCAACGTCCTGACTTTC
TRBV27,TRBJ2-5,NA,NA,CASSLSGRRGETQYF,TGTGCCAGCAGTTTATCCGGGAGGAGGGGGGAGACCCAGTACTTC
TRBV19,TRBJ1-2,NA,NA,CASSIVTGDYGYTF,TGTGCCAGTAGTATTGTGACTGGCGACTATGGCTACACCTTC
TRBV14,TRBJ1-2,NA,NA,CASSQDRTLWGYTF,TGTGCCAGCAGCCAAGATCGGACACTCTGGGGCTACACCTTC
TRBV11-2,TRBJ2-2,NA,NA,CASSHGNTGELFF,TGTGCCAGCAGCCATGGGAACACCGGGGAGCTGTTTTTT
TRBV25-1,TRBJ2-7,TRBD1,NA,CASSGGQGSSYEQYF,TGTGCCAGCAGTGGGGGACAGGGGAGCTCCTACGAGCAGTACTTC
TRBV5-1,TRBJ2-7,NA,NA,CASSLAAAQTYEQYF,TGCGCCAGCAGCTTGGCGGCAGCACAAACCTACGAGCAGTACTTC
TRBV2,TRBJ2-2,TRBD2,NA,CATSRGEGGELFF,TGTGCCACCTCCAGAGGGGAGGGCGGGGAGCTGTTTTTT
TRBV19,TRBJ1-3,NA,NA,CASRLEVSGNTIYF,TGTGCCAGTAGGCTTGAGGTCTCTGGAAACACCATATATTTT
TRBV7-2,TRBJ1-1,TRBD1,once,CASSLGGDRPNTEAFF,TGTGCCAGCAGCTTAGGGGGGGACAGACCCAACACTGAAGCTTTCTTT
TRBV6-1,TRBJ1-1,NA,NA,CASSEGAGSTEAFF,TGTGCCAGCAGTGAAGGGGCTGGGAGCACTGAAGCTTTCTTT
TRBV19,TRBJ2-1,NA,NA,CASSIFSLAPTNEQFF,TGTGCCAGTAGTATATTTTCACTAGCTCCTACTAATGAGCAGTTCTTC
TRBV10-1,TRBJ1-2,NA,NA,CASSDWTGNYGYTF,TGCGCCAGCAGTGACTGGACGGGGAACTATGGCTACACCTTC
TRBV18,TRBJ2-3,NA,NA,CASSPQGAADTQYF,TGTGCCAGCTCACCACAGGGAGCAGCAGATACGCAGTATTTT
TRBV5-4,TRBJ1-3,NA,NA,CASSSLWRGSVSTIYF,TGTGCCAGCAGCTCCCTTTGGAGGGGATCCGTGTCCACCATATATTTT
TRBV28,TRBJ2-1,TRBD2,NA,CASNPGSAGGGQFF,TGTGCCAGCAACCCAGGGTCAGCGGGAGGCGGGCAGTTCTTC
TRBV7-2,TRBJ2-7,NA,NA,CASSYRTTVYEQYF,TGTGCCAGCAGCTACCGAACGACAGTCTACGAGCAGTACTTC
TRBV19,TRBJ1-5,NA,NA,CASSAGQNSNQPQHF,TGTGCCAGTAGTGCGGGACAAAATAGCAATCAGCCCCAGCATTTT
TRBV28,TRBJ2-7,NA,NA,CASLGGYEQYF,TGTGCCAGCCTGGGGGGCTACGAGCAGTACTTC
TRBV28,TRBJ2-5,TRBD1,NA,CASSLTFVSRGQAQETQYF,TGTGCCAGCAGTTTAACCTTTGTTTCTCGGGGACAGGCACAAGAGACCCAGTACTTC
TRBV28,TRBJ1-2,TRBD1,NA,CASSSPRTGATYGYTF,TGTGCCAGCAGTTCCCCTAGGACAGGAGCCACCTATGGCTACACCTTC
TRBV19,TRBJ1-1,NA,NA,CASSIASNTEAFF,TGTGCCAGTAGTATAGCCTCCAACACTGAAGCTTTCTTT
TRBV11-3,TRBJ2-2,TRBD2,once,CASSPKSSGTNTGELFF,TGTGCCAGCAGCCCTAAATCTAGCGGGACGAACACCGGGGAGCTGTTTTTT
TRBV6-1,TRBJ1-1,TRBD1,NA,CASREGGGRTEAFF,TGTGCCAGCAGGGAAGGGGGCGGTAGGACTGAAGCTTTCTTT
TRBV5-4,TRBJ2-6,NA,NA,CASSLASASGANVLTF,TGTGCCAGCAGCTTGGCTTCGGCGTCCGGGGCCAACGTCCTGACTTTC
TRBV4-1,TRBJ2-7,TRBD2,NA,CASSQDPRLAGDLQVYEQYF,TGCGCCAGCAGCCAAGATCCGAGACTAGCGGGAGATTTGCAGGTCTACGAGCAGTACTTC
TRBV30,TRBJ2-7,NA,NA,CAWSVVWGQTLSYEQYF,TGTGCCTGGAGTGTAGTGTGGGGGCAAACTCTCTCCTACGAGCAGTACTTC
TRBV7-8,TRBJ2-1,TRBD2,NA,CASSPTRGRSDEQFF,TGTGCCAGCAGCCCTACTCGCGGGAGGAGCGATGAGCAGTTCTTC
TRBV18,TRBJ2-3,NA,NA,CASSPPGRVSTDTQYF,TGTGCCAGCTCACCACCAGGGCGGGTTAGCACAGATACGCAGTATTTT
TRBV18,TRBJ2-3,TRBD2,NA,CASSRTSGNTDTQYF,TGTGCCAGCTCTCGGACTAGCGGGAACACAGATACGCAGTATTTT